This TCR beta chain was observed in a study of blood T cell repertoires in COVID-19. On the study more broadly: The origin of the acute and convalescent COVID-19 samples was the United States, Italy and Spain.

The length of the CDR3 is 17 residues. Germline V gene lookup returns CDR1 LGHDT and CDR2 YNNKEL (reference sequence). The ends were cut back, 0 bases at V and 0 bases at J, with 14 bases in the middle. Adults between roughly 18 and 90 years of age took part from about two dozen US areas. Categorization into cohorts depended on clinical history that participants reported. Within the 2 weeks before study entry, each person in the exposed group met a COVID-19 case. Measured with immunoSEQ multiplex PCR; TCRdb has only the in-frame clones, and not every one. The data show some 150,000 clones, 65% to 85% seen once.

The sequence was obtained from a woman aged 50 to 60 who had been exposed to COVID-19. The chain links TRBV3-1 (or the pseudogene TRBV3-2) to TRBJ1-1; D unresolved. Sequences were obtained from PBMCs or T cells enriched from blood (not recorded which). The CDR3 here is CASSQEGTDSMNTEAFF. DNA of the CDR3: TGTGCCAGCAGCCAAGAGGGCACGGATTCTATGAACACTGAAGCTTTCTTT.